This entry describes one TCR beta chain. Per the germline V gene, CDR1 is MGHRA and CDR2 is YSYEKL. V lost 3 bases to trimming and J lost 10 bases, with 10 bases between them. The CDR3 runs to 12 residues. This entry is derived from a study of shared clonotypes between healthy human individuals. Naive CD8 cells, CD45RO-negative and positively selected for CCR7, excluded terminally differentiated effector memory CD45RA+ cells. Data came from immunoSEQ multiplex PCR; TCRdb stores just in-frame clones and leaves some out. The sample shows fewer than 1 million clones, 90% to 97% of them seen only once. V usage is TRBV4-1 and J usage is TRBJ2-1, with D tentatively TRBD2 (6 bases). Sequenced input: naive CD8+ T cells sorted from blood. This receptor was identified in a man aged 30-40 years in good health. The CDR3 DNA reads TGCGCCAGCAGCCACATAGCGGCGGAGCAGTTCTTC. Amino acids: CASSHIAAEQFF.